This entry describes one T cell receptor beta chain. These data come from a study of cytomegalovirus exposure and HLA in healthy donors. Study-level information: The same platform was used for the roughly 130 validation repertoires and the approximately 670 first-cohort repertoires, a later analysis reported.

TCRdb keeps only in-frame clones here, not all; method: immunoSEQ multiplex PCR. The sample yields a few hundred thousand clones, roughly 88% seen once. V shed 0 bases and J 12 bases; nucleotides not matched to a gene: 9. The germline CDR1 and CDR2 sequences are MNHEY and SVGAGI. The CDR3 length is 15 residues. The sequenced sample was PBMCs. This TCR derives from a woman under 30 in good health and CMV-seronegative. The J gene is TRBJ2-1, the V gene TRBV6-5; 9 bases agree with TRBD2. The CDR3, as DNA: TGTGCCAGCAGTTACTCGGGACTAGCTATGAGAGGGCAGTTCTTC. Encoded protein: CASSYSGLAMRGQFF.